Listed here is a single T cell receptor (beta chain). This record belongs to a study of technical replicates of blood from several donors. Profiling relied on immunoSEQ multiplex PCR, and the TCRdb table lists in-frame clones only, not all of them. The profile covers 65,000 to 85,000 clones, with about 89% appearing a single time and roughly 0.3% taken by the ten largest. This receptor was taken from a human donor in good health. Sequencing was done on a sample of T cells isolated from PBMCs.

CDR3 DNA sequence: TGTGCCAGCAGCGTAGCTATAGATTACAATGAGCAGTTCTTC. This gives the protein CASSVAIDYNEQFF. The chain joins TRBV9 to TRBJ2-1; D is ambiguous. Germline CDR1 is SGDLS and CDR2 is YYNGEE. Trimming left V 0 bases short and J 4 bases short, with 8 bases between. The CDR3 length is 14 residues. Looking up the rest from reference TRBV9 and TRBJ2-1 gives the full variable domain: DSGVTQTPKHLITATGQRVTLRCSPRSGDLSVYWYQQSLDQGLQFLIQYYNGEERAKGNILERFSAQQFPDLHSELNLSSLELGDSALYFCASSVAIDYNEQFFGPGTRLTVL.